This T cell receptor (beta chain) was obtained from a study of blood T cell repertoires in COVID-19. The study assigned cohorts using participant-reported clinical history. The length of the CDR3 is 13 residues. Trimming took off 0 bases at V and 1 base at J, with 4 bases between the two ends. The germline V gene has CDR1 SGHRS and CDR2 YFSETQ. Using immunoSEQ multiplex PCR, the repertoire was profiled, and TCRdb retains in-frame clones only, with some absent. The data show roughly 280,000 clones, about 87% seen once. Material: PBMCs or T cells enriched from blood (not recorded which). The rearrangement uses TRBV5-1 and TRBJ1-2; D is undetermined. This receptor was identified in a woman between 50 and 59 years old who had recovered from COVID-19. The CDR3 DNA is TGCGCCAGCAGCTTGGACGGTAACTATGGCTACACCTTC. Amino acids: CASSLDGNYGYTF. Filled out from reference TRBV5-1 and TRBJ1-2, the complete variable domain reads KAGVTQTPRYLIKTRGQQVTLSCSPISGHRSVSWYQQTPGQGLQFLFEYFSETQRNKGNFPGRFSGRQFSNSRSEMNVSTLELGDSALYLCASSLDGNYGYTFGSGTRLTVV.